This TCR beta chain was captured in a study of CD8 T cells in ankylosing spondylitis (dated by TCRdb to about 2017). Broadly, across the study: The study profiled T cell receptor beta repertoires in healthy donors and ankylosing spondylitis patients to find disease-linked TCR variants. In total, the full study cohort was made up of 85 to 140 healthy donors and roughly 27 ankylosing spondylitis patients. Peripheral blood samples were taken, and synovial fluid was additionally collected from ankylosing spondylitis patients.

Overall study results and their limits: A TCR beta motif made up of roughly eight highly homologous amino acid variants appeared to be characteristic of blood from ankylosing spondylitis patients. The disease-linked clones had a CD8+ phenotype and were found at relatively low frequencies in peripheral blood. The disease-linked clones were reported as significantly enriched in matched synovial fluid samples from ankylosing spondylitis patients. Some of the motif variants had been reported before in the synovial fluid and blood of reactive arthritis patients, a finding that suggests common disease-initiation mechanisms.

This clonotype occurred a few times. It has no known antigen specificity. There are no base qualities to consult, and no much larger clone falls within one base. Measured from the cysteine to the phenylalanine, the CDR3 is 16 residues long. Left in the record is the CDR3 DNA by itself, 48 bases read in frame from the first base. CDR1 and CDR2, looked up from the germline V gene (reference sequence), are SEHNR and FQNEAQ. The junction carries 19 bases between V and J, which are trimmed by 5 bases and 6 bases respectively. The run used an Illumina HiSeq 2500. TCR beta libraries were prepared by quantitative 5'-RACE with molecular barcodes. Under the source paper's analysis protocol: A new computational method based on a probabilistic model of VDJ rearrangement was used to identify disease-linked TCR variants. TCRdb took the public reads, trimmed them with fastp at Q25, ran MiXCR for clone calling and kept in-frame beta chains. A single entry per CDR3 protein holds the most common genes and DNA from its merged rows. Clone size and V and J calls follow TCRdb, not the original study. The sample table shows about 440,000 distinct CDR3 sequences, and about 15% are seen once. 1% of the sample is held by the ten biggest clonotypes.

Sequences were obtained from blood, either unsorted or a sorted T cell fraction (not recorded which). The source of this sequence is a male donor with ankylosing spondylitis. The V gene is TRBV7-9 and the J gene is TRBJ2-2; the D gene could be either TRBD1 or TRBD2, each agreeing at 5 bases. The DNA reads as follows: TGTGCCAGCAGCATCCCATTTGGGACGAGCCCCGGGGAGCTGTTTTTT. It translates to CASSIPFGTSPGELFF.